This T cell receptor (beta chain) was retrieved from a study of T cell repertoires in cytomegalovirus infection. Looking at the study overall: Public TCR beta signatures were indicative of both CMV infection and a matching HLA type.

TCRdb used MiXCR to reprocess the reads, holding one entry per CDR3 protein. Found here are some 270,000 distinct CDR3 sequences, about 20% of them singletons; the top ten hold under 25%. The CDR3 sequence is 15 residues long. Germline values: CDR1 LNHNV, CDR2 YYDKDF (reference sequence). V was clipped by 5 bases and J by 7 bases; unmatched bases: 10. Details on this clonotype: Its antigen remains unidentified.

Study outcomes and limitations: Identification of carriers of CMV plus the relevant HLA was achieved through cumulative public TCR beta family frequency. HLA-C-restricted CMV-specific TCR beta clonotypes were dominant in the ex vivo response.

This rearrangement joins TRBV15 to TRBJ1-5; TRBD1 matches 8 bases. The receptor comes from a human donor in good health (CMV status not recorded). Some clones in this sample may be carry-over from other donors' samples. The source was cultured PBMCs, collected from culture after CMV antigen stimulation. The CDR3 region has the DNA TGTGCCACCAGCCAAGGTGACAGGGGATTGCAGCCCCAGCATTTT. It encodes CATSQGDRGLQPQHF.